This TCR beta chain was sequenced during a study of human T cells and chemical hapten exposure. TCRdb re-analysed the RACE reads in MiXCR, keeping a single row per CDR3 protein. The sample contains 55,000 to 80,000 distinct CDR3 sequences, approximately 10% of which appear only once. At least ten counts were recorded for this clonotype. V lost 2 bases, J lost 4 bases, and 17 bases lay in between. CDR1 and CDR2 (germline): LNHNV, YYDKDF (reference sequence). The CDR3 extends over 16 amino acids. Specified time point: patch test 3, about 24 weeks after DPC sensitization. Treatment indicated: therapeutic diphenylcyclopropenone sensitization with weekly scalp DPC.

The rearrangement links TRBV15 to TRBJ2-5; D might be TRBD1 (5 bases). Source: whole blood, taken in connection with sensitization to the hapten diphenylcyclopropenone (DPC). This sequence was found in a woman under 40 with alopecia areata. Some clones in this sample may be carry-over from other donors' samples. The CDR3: CATSRSDRRLPETQYF. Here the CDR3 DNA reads TGTGCCACCAGCAGAAGTGACAGACGCCTCCCAGAGACCCAGTACTTC.